This TCR beta chain was found in a study of control samples from healthy donors and cancer patients. This CDR3 region has 14 residues. Per germline, CDR1 KGHSH and CDR2 LQKENI. Trimming removed 0 bases from V and 1 base from J, with 5 bases in between. Produced via immunoSEQ multiplex PCR; TCRdb's table is partial and in-frame only. The table lists roughly 69,000 clones, over 80% of them singletons. For this clone: At the DNA level, this CDR3 is encoded by other sequences in the same sample as well.

The rearrangement joins TRBV18 to TRBJ2-3; D gene ambiguous. The sample was blood. This receptor was taken from a man between 60 and 75 years old in good health. CDR3 region: CASSPPTRTDTQYF. As DNA, the CDR3 is TGTGCCAGCTCACCACCGACCCGCACAGATACGCAGTATTTT.